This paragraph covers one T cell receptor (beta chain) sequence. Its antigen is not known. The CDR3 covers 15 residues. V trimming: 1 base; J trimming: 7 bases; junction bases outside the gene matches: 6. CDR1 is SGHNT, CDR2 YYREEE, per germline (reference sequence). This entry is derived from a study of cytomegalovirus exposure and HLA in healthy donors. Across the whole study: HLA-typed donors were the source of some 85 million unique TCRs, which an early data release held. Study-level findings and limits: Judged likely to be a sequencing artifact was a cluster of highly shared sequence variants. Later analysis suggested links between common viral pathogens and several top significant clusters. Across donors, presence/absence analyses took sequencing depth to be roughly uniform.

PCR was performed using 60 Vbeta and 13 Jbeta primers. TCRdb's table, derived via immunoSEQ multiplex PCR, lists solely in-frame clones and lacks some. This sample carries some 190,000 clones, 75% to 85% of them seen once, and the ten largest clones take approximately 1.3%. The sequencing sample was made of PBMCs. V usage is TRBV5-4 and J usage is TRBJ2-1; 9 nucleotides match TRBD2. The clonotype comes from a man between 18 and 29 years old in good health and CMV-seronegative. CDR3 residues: CASSLRLAGENEQFF. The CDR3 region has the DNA TGTGCCAGCAGCTTGAGGTTAGCGGGGGAAAATGAGCAGTTCTTC.